The source of this T cell receptor (beta chain) is a study of blood T cell repertoires in COVID-19. Study-level background: Researchers got acute and convalescent COVID-19 samples from the United States, Italy and Spain. Nucleic acid was either cDNA or gDNA, and it came from T cells, B-cell-depleted T cells, or PBMCs.

V lost 1 base and J lost 1; bases outside the gene matches: 13. The CDR3 is 18 amino acids. CDR1 is SGHKS and CDR2 is YYEKEE in the germline V gene (reference sequence). Assay used: immunoSEQ multiplex PCR; TCRdb lists only in-frame clones, some missing. The sample shows tens of thousands of clones, 89% of them seen only once. The chain uses TRBV5-5 and TRBJ2-5, with 7 bases that match TRBD2. This receptor was taken from a man aged 45-65 years with COVID-19, enrolled during active disease. The material sequenced was peripheral blood. For the CDR3, the DNA is TGTGCCAGCAGCTTGTCCGGGGGGAGTAGCAGCCGCCAAGAGACCCAGTACTTC. Translating it yields CASSLSGGSSSRQETQYF.